The clone carrying this TCR beta chain was counted only a few times. This entry is derived from a study of human T cells and chemical hapten exposure. Germline V CDR1 and CDR2: DFQATT, SNEGSKA (reference sequence). The CDR3 length is 14 residues. The J segment lost 5 bases and the V segment lost 8 bases, leaving 11 bases of the junction unmatched. Time point denoted: patch test 3, about 24 weeks after DPC sensitization. As to treatment: therapeutic diphenylcyclopropenone sensitization with weekly scalp DPC. TCRdb re-called the RACE reads through MiXCR, storing one row per CDR3 protein. The repertoire holds roughly 50,000 distinct CDR3 sequences, with 9.9% as singletons.

The clonotype was recovered from a middle-aged woman with alopecia areata. Some clones in this sample may be carry-over from other donors' samples. The material was whole blood, obtained in connection with sensitization to the hapten diphenylcyclopropenone (DPC). The chain recombines TRBV20-1 with TRBJ2-5; TRBD1 aligns across 10 bases. The chain's CDR3 is CSRQRQGARETQYF. CDR3 nucleotides: TGCAGTAGACAACGACAGGGGGCTCGGGAGACCCAGTACTTC.